The next 32 T cell receptor beta chains were all read from a single sample in a study of blood T cell repertoires in COVID-19. The protocol was immunoSEQ multiplex PCR, while the TCRdb copy is restricted to in-frame clones and leaves out a portion. The sample gives about 210,000 clones, about 85% of which show up once; roughly a tenth is in the top ten. The sample was peripheral blood. The receptor set was obtained from an elderly woman with COVID-19, enrolled during active disease.

The chain has TRBV7-9 and TRBJ2-7; TRBD1 agrees at 10 bases. The CDR3 covers 13 residues. CDR1 is SEHNR, CDR2 FQNEAQ, per germline (reference sequence). V gave up 4 bases and J gave up 3 bases; unmatched junction bases: 0. CDR3 residues: CASSWTGGYEQYF. The CDR3 DNA reads TGTGCCAGCAGCTGGACAGGGGGCTACGAGCAGTACTTC. Together with reference TRBV7-9 and TRBJ2-7, the CDR3 gives the full variable domain: DTGVSQNPRHKITKRGQNVTFRCDPISEHNRLYWYRQTLGQGPEFLTYFQNEAQLEKSRLLSDRFSAERPKGSFSTLEIQRTEQGDSAMYLCASSWTGGYEQYFGPGTRLTVT.

The chain has TRBV14 and TRBJ1-5, with D unclear. Trimming took 4 bases from V and 11 from J, leaving 15 bases between them. The germline gives CDR1 SGHDN, CDR2 FVKESK. CDR3 length: 13 amino acids. Here the CDR3 reads CASSRGVYETQHF. The CDR3 DNA is TGTGCCAGCAGCCGAGGAGTGTATGAGACCCAGCATTTT. The whole variable domain, remainder taken from reference TRBV14 and TRBJ1-5, is EAGVTQFPSHSVIEKGQTVTLRCDPISGHDNLYWYRRVMGKEIKFLLHFVKESKQDESGMPNNRFLAERTGGTYSTLKVQPAELEDSGVYFCASSRGVYETQHFGDGTRLSIL.

The V call is TRBV28, the J call TRBJ1-6, with D perhaps matching TRBD1 (6 bases). Germline assignment: CDR1 MDHEN and CDR2 SYDVKM. CDR3 length: 14 amino acids. V shed 2 bases and J shed 4 bases, with 6 bases lying between them. In DNA, the CDR3 is TGTGCCAGCAGTTTAACAGGGTATAATTCACCCCTCCACTTT. Protein sequence: CASSLTGYNSPLHF.

The rearrangement uses TRBV7-9 and TRBJ1-1; 8 bases align to TRBD1. The germline V gene has CDR1 SEHNR and CDR2 FQNEAQ (reference sequence). The CDR3 consists of 15 residues. V lost 4 bases, J lost 5 bases, and 9 bases stayed unmatched. The chain's CDR3 is CASSSQGQVRTEAFF. The CDR3 DNA reads TGTGCCAGCAGCTCTCAGGGACAGGTGAGGACTGAAGCTTTCTTT.

The chain carries TRBV5-1 and TRBJ1-1, with TRBD1 identical over 7 bases. CDR3 length equals 16 residues. The J segment lost 3 bases and the V segment lost 3 bases, leaving 11 bases of the junction unmatched. Germline lookup yields CDR1 SGHRS and CDR2 YFSETQ. The CDR3 reads CASSSQGYSTDTEAFF. In DNA form, the CDR3 reads TGCGCCAGCAGCTCACAGGGGTACTCGACGGACACTGAAGCTTTCTTT. Variable domain in full (rest from reference TRBV5-1 and TRBJ1-1): KAGVTQTPRYLIKTRGQQVTLSCSPISGHRSVSWYQQTPGQGLQFLFEYFSETQRNKGNFPGRFSGRQFSNSRSEMNVSTLELGDSALYLCASSSQGYSTDTEAFFGQGTRLTVV.

The chain is built from TRBV27 and TRBJ1-1, with D possibly TRBD1 on 5 matching bases. V was trimmed by 6 bases and J by 1 base, leaving 12 bases between them. Germline CDR1 and CDR2: MNHEY and SMNVEV (reference sequence). CDR3 length: 14 residues. The CDR3 DNA reads TGTGCCAGCAGCCGGACACAAACGAACACTGAAGCTTTCTTT. This gives the protein CASSRTQTNTEAFF.

The chain uses TRBV30 and TRBJ2-7, with 7 bases matching TRBD1. The CDR3 runs 13 residues. Looked up from germline, CDR1 is GTSNPN and CDR2 is SVGIG (reference sequence). The V gene end was trimmed by 0 bases and the J gene end by 5 bases; junction bases not matched to a gene: 4. In DNA, the CDR3 is TGTGCCTGGAGTGTACAGGGGAGACACGAGCAGTACTTC. Residues: CAWSVQGRHEQYF.

This clone has only a few counts. The chain recombines TRBV19 with TRBJ1-2; 7 positions agree with TRBD1. Germline loops: CDR1 LNHDA, CDR2 SQIVND (reference sequence). V shed 5 bases and J 5 bases; nucleotides not matched to a gene: 11. CDR3 length equals 15 residues. The CDR3 protein is CASSPPDRAGYGYTF. The DNA for the CDR3 is TGTGCCAGTAGTCCACCCGACAGGGCGGGGTATGGCTACACCTTC.

The genes are TRBV19 and TRBJ1-2; 8 nucleotides align to TRBD1. The CDR3 consists of 15 residues. J was trimmed by 5 bases and V by 5 bases; bases with no gene match: 10. CDR1 is LNHDA, CDR2 SQIVND, per germline (reference sequence). The CDR3 DNA follows: TGTGCCAGTAGTGCTCCCCAGGGGGCGAAATATGGCTACACCTTC. Translating gives CASSAPQGAKYGYTF.

The chain couples TRBV11-1 to TRBJ1-2; D might be TRBD1 (6 bases). The ends were cut back, 5 bases at V and 2 bases at J, with 15 bases in the middle. This CDR3 region has 15 residues. Germline assignment: CDR1 SGHAT and CDR2 FQDESV (reference sequence). The CDR3 spells CASSPDSLTNYGYTF. For the CDR3, the DNA is TGTGCCAGCAGCCCGGACAGCCTGACGAACTATGGCTACACCTTC.

The chain links TRBV18 to TRBJ1-1; D perhaps matches TRBD1 (5 bases). Germline V gives CDR1 KGHSH, CDR2 LQKENI. V lost 6 bases to trimming and J lost 1 base, with 18 bases between them. The CDR3 covers 16 residues. CDR3 sequence (DNA): TGTGCCAGCTCTCAAACTCAGGAGGGGCGGAACACTGAAGCTTTCTTT. Translating gives CASSQTQEGRNTEAFF.

CDR3 protein: CASSSGPANSGANVLTF. The CDR3 DNA reads TGTGCCAGCAGCTCAGGGCCCGCGAATTCTGGGGCCAACGTCCTGACTTTC. V and J are TRBV25-1 and TRBJ2-6; maybe TRBD1 (5 bases). Germline assignment: CDR1 MGHDK and CDR2 SYGVNS. This CDR3 has 17 residues. Trimming took 6 bases from V and 1 from J, leaving 16 bases between them.

V is TRBV6-2 or TRBV6-3 and J is TRBJ2-7, with a tentative D call TRBD1 (6 bases). The CDR3 covers 16 residues. V was pared by 5 bases and J by 3 bases, with 20 bases between. The germline CDR1 and CDR2 sequences are MNHEY and SVGEGT. The CDR3 DNA reads as TGTGCCAGCAGTCAAAGTCTGAGGGGGTTCCGCTACGAGCAGTACTTC. This sequence encodes CASSQSLRGFRYEQYF.

The chain uses TRBV7-9 and TRBJ1-6, with 11 positions matching TRBD1. The CDR3 totals 15 residues. V was pared by 5 bases and J by 8 bases, with 5 bases of the junction left unmatched. The germline CDR1 and CDR2 sequences are SEHNR and FQNEAQ (reference sequence). The CDR3 DNA is TGTGCCAGCAGCCTAACGGGACAGGGGGATTCACCCCTCCACTTT. Translated: CASSLTGQGDSPLHF.

The V and J genes are TRBV5-1 and TRBJ1-2, with D maybe TRBD1 (6 bases). The CDR3 is made up of 14 amino acids. The V gene's germline CDR1 is SGHRS and CDR2 YFSETQ. The V end lost 3 bases, the J end lost 1 base, and 10 bases lay between the germline ends. The CDR3 DNA follows: TGCGCCAGCAGCTCGGGAGGGGGTAACTATGGCTACACCTTC. This encodes CASSSGGGNYGYTF.

The genes are TRBV5-1 and TRBJ2-1; the D gene is possibly TRBD2 (7 bases). CDR1 and CDR2 (germline): SGHRS, YFSETQ. This CDR3 region has 16 residues. V was clipped by 4 bases and J by 2 bases, with 16 bases between them. CDR3: CASSGGRGGTYNEQFF. The CDR3 nucleotides are TGCGCCAGCAGCGGGGGGCGCGGGGGTACCTACAATGAGCAGTTCTTC.

V gene TRBV18 combines with J gene TRBJ1-1; a weak D match, TRBD1 (5 bases). CDR3 length equals 13 residues. Trimming removed 5 bases from V and 3 bases from J, with 10 bases in between. Germline V gene sequence: CDR1 KGHSH, CDR2 LQKENI. The CDR3: CASSGAAYTEAFF. DNA of the CDR3: TGTGCCAGCTCAGGGGCCGCGTACACTGAAGCTTTCTTT.

The CDR3, as DNA: TGTGCCAGCTCAGGGGGGCGCCCCTATGGCTACACCTTC. It specifies CASSGGRPYGYTF. V is TRBV27 and J is TRBJ1-2, with 7 bases matching TRBD1. The CDR3 runs to 13 residues. Looked up from germline, CDR1 is MNHEY and CDR2 is SMNVEV (reference sequence). J was trimmed by 4 bases and V by 8 bases; bases with no gene match: 7.

J is TRBJ2-5 and V is TRBV9; tentatively, D is TRBD1 (8 bases). CDR1 is SGDLS and CDR2 is YYNGEE in the germline V gene. This CDR3 has 15 amino acids. The V gene lost 4 bases and the J gene lost 5 bases, with 18 bases spanning the gap. CDR3 loop: CASSQTGGGYETQYF. DNA for the CDR3: TGTGCCAGCAGCCAAACAGGGGGGGGATATGAGACCCAGTACTTC.

The rearrangement uses TRBV5-6 and TRBJ2-1, with unresolved D. Per the germline V gene, CDR1 is SGHDT and CDR2 is YYEEEE. Trimming shortened V by 4 bases and J by 1 base, and 12 bases separated the two germline ends. The CDR3 is 15 residues long. This CDR3 is CASSAEQRSYNEQFF. CDR3 sequence (DNA): TGTGCCAGCAGCGCCGAACAGAGATCCTACAATGAGCAGTTCTTC.

The chain carries TRBV5-1 and TRBJ2-7; D perhaps matches TRBD2 (6 bases). The CDR3 totals 15 residues. Trimming left V 6 bases short and J 2 bases short, with 18 bases between. Germline values: CDR1 SGHRS, CDR2 YFSETQ. CDR3 loop: CASIPFPGDAYEQYF. The CDR3 nucleotides read TGCGCCAGCATCCCTTTCCCGGGGGATGCCTACGAGCAGTACTTC.

The chain couples TRBV7-7 to TRBJ2-7, with TRBD2 matching over 8 bases. From germline, CDR1 is SSHAT and CDR2 FNYEAQ (reference sequence). This CDR3 spans 16 amino acids. The CDR3 DNA reads TGTGCTAGCAGCACGACCGGGACTAGGGATACCTACGAGCAGTACGTC. It encodes CASSTTGTRDTYEQYV.

The chain combines TRBV7-9 with TRBJ2-7; D is possibly TRBD2 (5 bases). V was shortened by 3 bases and J by 0 bases, with 18 bases between the two germline ends. CDR3 length: 17 residues. CDR1 and CDR2 (germline): SEHNR, FQNEAQ (reference sequence). The CDR3 DNA reads TGTGCCAGCAGCTTCATTAGCTTTCGGGGTTACTCCTACGAGCAGTACTTC. Translated: CASSFISFRGYSYEQYF. Variable domain in full (rest from reference TRBV7-9 and TRBJ2-7): DTGVSQNPRHKITKRGQNVTFRCDPISEHNRLYWYRQTLGQGPEFLTYFQNEAQLEKSRLLSDRFSAERPKGSFSTLEIQRTEQGDSAMYLCASSFISFRGYSYEQYFGPGTRLTVT.

The CDR3 region is CANGQGTGFSNQPQHF. DNA of the CDR3: TGTGCCAACGGACAGGGCACGGGATTTAGCAATCAGCCCCAGCATTTT. The genes are TRBV28 and TRBJ1-5; TRBD1 aligns across 8 bases. CDR3 length equals 16 residues. Germline loops: CDR1 MDHEN, CDR2 SYDVKM. V trimming: 10 bases; J trimming: 0 bases; junction bases outside the gene matches: 11.

This chain joins TRBV6-5 and TRBJ2-7; 7 bases line up with TRBD1. From germline, CDR1 is MNHEY and CDR2 SVGAGI. The J segment lost 5 bases and the V segment lost 3 bases, leaving 10 bases of the junction unmatched. CDR3 length: 15 amino acids. The CDR3 is CASSYRGRLAHEQYF. For the CDR3, the DNA is TGTGCCAGCAGTTATAGGGGGCGGCTAGCCCACGAGCAGTACTTC.

The chain uses TRBV5-6 and TRBJ1-3; D gene unclear. The V end lost 1 base, the J end lost 11 bases, and 13 bases lay between the germline ends. Germline lookup yields CDR1 SGHDT and CDR2 YYEEEE. The CDR3 covers 13 residues. The DNA for the CDR3 is TGTGCCAGCAGCTTGCGGGGTAAAAGCGCCATATATTTT. It yields the protein CASSLRGKSAIYF.

The chain uses TRBV7-2 and TRBJ2-2; possible D gene TRBD2, 5 bases. The CDR3 sequence is 17 residues long. The V gene's germline CDR1 is SGHTA and CDR2 FQGNSA. The germline V and J ends were trimmed by 3 bases and 5 bases, with 19 bases remaining between them. CDR3 in DNA: TGTGCCAGCAGCTTCCGATATGGAGGAGAAAAAACCGGGGAGCTGTTTTTT. It yields the protein CASSFRYGGEKTGELFF.

This chain uses TRBV3-1 (or the pseudogene TRBV3-2) with TRBJ1-2, with D perhaps TRBD1 (6 bases). Trimming took off 8 bases at V and 3 bases at J, with 10 bases between the two ends. The length of the CDR3 is 12 residues. The germline gives CDR1 LGHDT, CDR2 YNNKEL (reference sequence). In DNA, the CDR3 is TGTGCCAGCGCACAGGGATACTATGGCTACACCTTC. It is translated as CASAQGYYGYTF.

This chain uses TRBV28 with TRBJ1-6; no reliable D call. Trimming took off 4 bases at V and 6 bases at J, with 19 bases between the two ends. CDR3 length: 17 residues. CDR1 and CDR2 (germline): MDHEN, SYDVKM. CDR3 region: CASSSGDPFSANSPLHF. In DNA, the CDR3 is TGTGCCAGCAGTTCCGGGGATCCATTTTCGGCTAATTCACCCCTCCACTTT.

The chain carries TRBV11-1 and TRBJ2-2; D possibly corresponds to TRBD1 (5 bases). Trimming stripped 2 bases from V and 4 bases from J, with 11 bases between. CDR1 SGHAT and CDR2 FQDESV come from the germline V gene (reference sequence). The length of the CDR3 is 15 residues. The CDR3, as DNA: TGTGCCAGCAGCTTATCCGGACAACTCACCGGGGAGCTGTTTTTT. Translating gives CASSLSGQLTGELFF.

This sequence joins TRBV14 and TRBJ2-1; TRBD2 agrees at 7 bases. J lost 5 bases, V lost 4 bases, and 11 bases had no gene match. This CDR3 is built from 16 residues. The V gene's germline CDR1 is SGHDN and CDR2 FVKESK. The CDR3 region has the DNA TGTGCCAGCAGCCTTCCGGCGGCTAGCGGCAACAATGAGCAGTTCTTC. Protein: CASSLPAASGNNEQFF.

The gene calls are TRBV6-2 or TRBV6-3 and TRBJ2-7; tentatively, D is TRBD2 (6 bases). Trimming took 5 bases from V and 3 from J, leaving 32 bases between them. Per the germline V gene, CDR1 is MNHEY and CDR2 is SVGEGT. The CDR3 has 20 residues. For the CDR3, the DNA is TGTGCCAGCAGTGACCCCCCGGGGGAGGCAAAACGACAGACAAACTACGAGCAGTACTTC. Encoded protein: CASSDPPGEAKRQTNYEQYF.